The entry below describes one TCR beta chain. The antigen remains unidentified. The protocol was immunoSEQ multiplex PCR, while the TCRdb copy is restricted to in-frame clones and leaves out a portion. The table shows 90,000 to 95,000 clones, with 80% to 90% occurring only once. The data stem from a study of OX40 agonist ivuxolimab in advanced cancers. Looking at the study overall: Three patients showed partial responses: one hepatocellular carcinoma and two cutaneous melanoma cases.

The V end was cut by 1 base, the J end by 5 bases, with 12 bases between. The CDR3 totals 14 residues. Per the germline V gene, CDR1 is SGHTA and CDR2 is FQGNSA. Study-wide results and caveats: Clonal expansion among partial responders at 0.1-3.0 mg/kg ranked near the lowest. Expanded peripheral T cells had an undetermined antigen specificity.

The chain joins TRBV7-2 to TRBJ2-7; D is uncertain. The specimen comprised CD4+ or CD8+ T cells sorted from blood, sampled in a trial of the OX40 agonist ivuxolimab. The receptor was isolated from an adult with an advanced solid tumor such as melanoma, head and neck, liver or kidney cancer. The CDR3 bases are TGTGCCAGCAGCTTAGGAGTAGAAACCCACGAGCAGTACGTC. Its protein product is CASSLGVETHEQYV.